This T cell receptor beta chain was identified in a study of neoadjuvant anti-PD-1 for oral cavity cancer. Per germline, CDR1 SGHKS and CDR2 YYEKEE (reference sequence). V was shortened by 0 bases and J by 0 bases, with 15 bases between the two germline ends. The CDR3 extends over 18 amino acids. As to time point: after neoadjuvant nivolumab, at surgical resection. This clone is a singleton in its sample. Some clones are missing from TCRdb's copy, which holds only in-frame ones; the method was immunoSEQ multiplex PCR. The sample records over 65,000 clones, 86% being singletons. The clonotype was recovered from a person between 40 and 79 years old with oral cavity squamous cell carcinoma. This sequence joins TRBV5-5 and TRBJ1-4; D may be TRBD1 (5 bases). The material was PBMCs, obtained after nivolumab (anti-PD-1) treatment. The CDR3 loop is CASSLEGHELATNEKLFF. The CDR3 bases are TGTGCCAGCAGCTTGGAAGGACACGAGCTTGCAACTAATGAAAAACTGTTTTTT. Filled out from reference TRBV5-5 and TRBJ1-4, the complete variable domain reads DAGVTQSPTHLIKTRGQQVTLRCSPISGHKSVSWYQQVLGQGPQFIFQYYEKEERGRGNFPDRFSARQFPNYSSELNVNALLLGDSALYLCASSLEGHELATNEKLFFGSGTQLSVL.